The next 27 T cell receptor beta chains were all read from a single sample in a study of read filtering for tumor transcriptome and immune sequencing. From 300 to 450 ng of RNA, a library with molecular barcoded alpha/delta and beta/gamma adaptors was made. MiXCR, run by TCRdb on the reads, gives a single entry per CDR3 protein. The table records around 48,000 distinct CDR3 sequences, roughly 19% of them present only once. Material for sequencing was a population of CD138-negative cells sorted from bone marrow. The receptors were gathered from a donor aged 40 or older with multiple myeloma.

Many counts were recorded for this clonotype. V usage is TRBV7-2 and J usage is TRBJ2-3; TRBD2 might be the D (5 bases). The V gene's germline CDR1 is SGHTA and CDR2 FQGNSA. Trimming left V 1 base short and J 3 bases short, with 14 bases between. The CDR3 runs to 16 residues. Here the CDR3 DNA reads TGTGCCAGCAGCTTAGGGGTGGGAGTGGGTACAGATACGCAGTATTTT. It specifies CASSLGVGVGTDTQYF.

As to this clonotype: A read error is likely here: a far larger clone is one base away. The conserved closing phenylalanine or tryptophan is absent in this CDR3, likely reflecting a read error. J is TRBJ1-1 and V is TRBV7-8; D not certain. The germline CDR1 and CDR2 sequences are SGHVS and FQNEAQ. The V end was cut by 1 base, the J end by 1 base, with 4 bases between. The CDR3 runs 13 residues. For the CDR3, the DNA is TGTGCCAGCAGCTTAGGGAGGAACACTGAAGCTTTCTCT. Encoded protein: CASSLGRNTEAFS.

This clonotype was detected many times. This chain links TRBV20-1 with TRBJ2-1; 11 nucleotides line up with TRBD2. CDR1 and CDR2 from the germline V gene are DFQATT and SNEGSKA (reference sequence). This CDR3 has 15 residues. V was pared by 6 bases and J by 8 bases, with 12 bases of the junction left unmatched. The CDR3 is CSATSGRGGGDEQFF. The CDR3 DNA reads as TGCAGTGCAACTAGCGGGAGAGGGGGGGGCGATGAGCAGTTCTTC.

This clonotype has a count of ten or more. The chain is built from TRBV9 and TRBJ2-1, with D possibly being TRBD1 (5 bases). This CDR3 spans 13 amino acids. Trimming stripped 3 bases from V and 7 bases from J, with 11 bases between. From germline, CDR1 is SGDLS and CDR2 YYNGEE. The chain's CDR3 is CASSALDSNEQFF. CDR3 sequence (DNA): TGTGCCAGCAGCGCCCTTGACAGTAATGAGCAGTTCTTC.

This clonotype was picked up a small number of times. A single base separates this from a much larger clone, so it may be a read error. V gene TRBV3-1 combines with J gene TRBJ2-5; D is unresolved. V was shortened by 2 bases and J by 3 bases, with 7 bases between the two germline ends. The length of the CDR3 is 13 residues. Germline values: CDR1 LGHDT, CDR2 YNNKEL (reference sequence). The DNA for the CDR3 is TGTGCCAGCAGCCAATGCAGCGAAGAGACCCAGTACTTC. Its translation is CASSQCSEETQYF.

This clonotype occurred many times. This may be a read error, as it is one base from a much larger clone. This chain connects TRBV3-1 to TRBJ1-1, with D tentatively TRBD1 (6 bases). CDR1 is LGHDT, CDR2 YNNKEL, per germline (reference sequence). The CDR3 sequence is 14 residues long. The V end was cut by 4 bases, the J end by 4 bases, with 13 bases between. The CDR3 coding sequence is TGTGCCAGCAGCCGCCAGGGGAGGAGCACTGAAGCTTTCTTT. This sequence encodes CASSRQGRSTEAFF.

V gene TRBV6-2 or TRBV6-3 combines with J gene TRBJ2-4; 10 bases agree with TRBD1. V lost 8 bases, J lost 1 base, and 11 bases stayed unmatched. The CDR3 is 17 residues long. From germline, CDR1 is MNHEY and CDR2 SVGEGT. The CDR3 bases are TGTGCCAGCCTGACAGGGGGCTCGCATCCGGCCAAAAACATTCAGTACTTC. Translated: CASLTGGSHPAKNIQYF.

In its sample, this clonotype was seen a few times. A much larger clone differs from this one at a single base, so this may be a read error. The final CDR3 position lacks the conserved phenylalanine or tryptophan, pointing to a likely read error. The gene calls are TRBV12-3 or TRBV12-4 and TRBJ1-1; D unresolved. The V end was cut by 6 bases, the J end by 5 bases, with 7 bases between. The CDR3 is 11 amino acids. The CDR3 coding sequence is TGTGCCAGCAGCAGAAGGACTGAAGCTTTCCTT. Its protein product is CASSRRTEAFL.

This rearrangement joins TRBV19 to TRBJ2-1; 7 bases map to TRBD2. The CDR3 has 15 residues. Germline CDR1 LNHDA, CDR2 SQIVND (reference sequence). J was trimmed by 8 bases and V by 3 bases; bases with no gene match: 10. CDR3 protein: CASSILADLVDEQFF. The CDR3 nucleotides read TGTGCCAGTAGTATTCTAGCGGATCTCGTCGATGAGCAGTTCTTC.

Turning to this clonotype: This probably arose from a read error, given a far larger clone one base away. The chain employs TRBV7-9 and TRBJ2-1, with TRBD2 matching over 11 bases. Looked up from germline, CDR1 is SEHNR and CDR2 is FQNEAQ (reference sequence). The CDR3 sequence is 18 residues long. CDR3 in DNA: TGTGCCTGCAGCTTAGAGGAACGTGGGACTAGCGGTTACAATGAGCAGTTCTTC. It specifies CACSLEERGTSGYNEQFF.

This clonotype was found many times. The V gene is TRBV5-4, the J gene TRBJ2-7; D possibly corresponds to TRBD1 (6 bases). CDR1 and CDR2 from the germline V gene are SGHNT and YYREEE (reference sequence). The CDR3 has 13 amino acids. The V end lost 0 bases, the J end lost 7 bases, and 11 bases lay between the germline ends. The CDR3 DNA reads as TGTGCCAGCAGCTTGGAACAGGGCCGGGAGCAGTACTTC. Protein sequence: CASSLEQGREQYF.

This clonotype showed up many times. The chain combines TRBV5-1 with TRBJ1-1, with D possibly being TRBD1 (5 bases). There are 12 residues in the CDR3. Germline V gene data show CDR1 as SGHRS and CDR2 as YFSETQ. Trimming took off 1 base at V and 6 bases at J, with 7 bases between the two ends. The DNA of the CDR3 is TGCGCCAGCAGCTTGCGGGGACCTGAAGCTTTCTTT. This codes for CASSLRGPEAFF.

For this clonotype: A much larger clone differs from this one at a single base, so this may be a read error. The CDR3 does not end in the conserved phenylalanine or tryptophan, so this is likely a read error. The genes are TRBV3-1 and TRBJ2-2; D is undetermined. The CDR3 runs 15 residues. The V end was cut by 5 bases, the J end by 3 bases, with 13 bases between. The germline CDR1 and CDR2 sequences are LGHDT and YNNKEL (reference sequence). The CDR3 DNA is TGTGCCAGCAGCTTAGCTTATAGTCACACCGGGGAGCTGTTTCTT. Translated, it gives CASSLAYSHTGELFL.

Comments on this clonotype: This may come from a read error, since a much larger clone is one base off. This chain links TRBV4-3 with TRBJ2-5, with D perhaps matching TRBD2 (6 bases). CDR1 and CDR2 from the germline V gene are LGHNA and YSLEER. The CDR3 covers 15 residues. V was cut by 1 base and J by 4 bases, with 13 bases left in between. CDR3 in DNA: TGCGCCAGCAGCCAAGGACTAGGAGGTCGAGAGACCCAGTACTTC. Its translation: CASSQGLGGRETQYF.

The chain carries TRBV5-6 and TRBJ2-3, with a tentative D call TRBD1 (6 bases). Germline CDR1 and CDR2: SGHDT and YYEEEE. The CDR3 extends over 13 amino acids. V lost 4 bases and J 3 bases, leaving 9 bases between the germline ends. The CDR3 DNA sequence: TGTGCCAGCAGCGCCACAGGGACAGATACGCAGTATTTT. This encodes CASSATGTDTQYF.

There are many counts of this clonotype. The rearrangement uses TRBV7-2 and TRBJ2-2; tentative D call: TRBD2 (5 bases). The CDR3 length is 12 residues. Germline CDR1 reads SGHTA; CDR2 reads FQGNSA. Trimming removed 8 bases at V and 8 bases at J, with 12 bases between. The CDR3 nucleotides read TGTGCCAGCGGACGGGAACCTGGGGAGCTGTTTTTT. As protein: CASGREPGELFF. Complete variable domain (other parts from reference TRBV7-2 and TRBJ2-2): GAGVSQSPSNKVTEKGKDVELRCDPISGHTALYWYRQSLGQGLEFLIYFQGNSAPDKSGLPSDRFSAERTGGSVSTLTIQRTQQEDSAVYLCASGREPGELFFGEGSRLTVL.

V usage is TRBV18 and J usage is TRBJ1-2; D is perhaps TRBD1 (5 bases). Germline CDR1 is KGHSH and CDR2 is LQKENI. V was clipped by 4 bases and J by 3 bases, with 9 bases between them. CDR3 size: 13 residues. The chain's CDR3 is CASSRGTDYGYTF. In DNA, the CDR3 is TGTGCCAGCTCACGGGGGACCGACTATGGCTACACCTTC.

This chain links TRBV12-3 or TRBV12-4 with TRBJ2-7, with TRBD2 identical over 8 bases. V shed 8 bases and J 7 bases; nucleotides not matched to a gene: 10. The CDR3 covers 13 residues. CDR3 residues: CASLTGGPGEQYF. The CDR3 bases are TGTGCCAGCTTGACGGGAGGGCCAGGGGAGCAGTACTTC.

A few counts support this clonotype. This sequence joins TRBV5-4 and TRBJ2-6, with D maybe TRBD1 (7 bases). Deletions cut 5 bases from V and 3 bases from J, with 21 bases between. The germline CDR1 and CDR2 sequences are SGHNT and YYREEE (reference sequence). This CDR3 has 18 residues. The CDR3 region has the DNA TGTGCCAGCAGTCAGACAGGGAGGCTGACTAGTGGGGCCAACGTCCTGACTTTC. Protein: CASSQTGRLTSGANVLTF.

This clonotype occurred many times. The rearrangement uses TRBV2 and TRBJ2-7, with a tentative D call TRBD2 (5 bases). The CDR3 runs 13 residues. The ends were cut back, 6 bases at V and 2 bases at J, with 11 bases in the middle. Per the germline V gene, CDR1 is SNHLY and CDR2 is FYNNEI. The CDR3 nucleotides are TGTGCCAGCAGACCCGGACTGGCCTACGAGCAGTACTTC. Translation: CASRPGLAYEQYF. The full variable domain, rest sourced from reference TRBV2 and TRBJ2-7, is EPEVTQTPSHQVTQMGQEVILRCVPISNHLYFYWYRQILGQKVEFLVSFYNNEISEKSEIFDDQFSVERPDGSNFTLKIRSTKLEDSAMYFCASRPGLAYEQYFGPGTRLTVT.

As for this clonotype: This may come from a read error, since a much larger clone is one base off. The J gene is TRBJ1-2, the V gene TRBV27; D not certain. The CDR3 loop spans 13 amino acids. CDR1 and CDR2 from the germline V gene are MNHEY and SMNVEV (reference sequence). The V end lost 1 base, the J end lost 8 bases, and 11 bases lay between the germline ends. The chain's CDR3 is CASSLYRGVGYTF. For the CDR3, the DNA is TGTGCCAGCAGTTTATATAGAGGTGTAGGCTACACCTTC.

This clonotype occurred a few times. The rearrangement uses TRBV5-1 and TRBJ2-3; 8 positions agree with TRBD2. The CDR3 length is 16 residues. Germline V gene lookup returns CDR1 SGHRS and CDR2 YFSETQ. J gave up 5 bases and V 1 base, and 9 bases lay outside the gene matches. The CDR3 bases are TGCGCCAGCAGCTTGACCAGCGGGAGCATGGGAGATACGCAGTATTTT. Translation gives CASSLTSGSMGDTQYF.

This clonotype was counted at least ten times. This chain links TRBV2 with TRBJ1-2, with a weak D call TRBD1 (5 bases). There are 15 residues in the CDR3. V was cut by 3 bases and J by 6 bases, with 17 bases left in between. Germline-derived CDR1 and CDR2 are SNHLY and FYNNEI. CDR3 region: CASSDEVGRVNGYTF. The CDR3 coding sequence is TGTGCCAGCAGTGACGAGGTGGGCAGGGTAAATGGCTACACCTTC.

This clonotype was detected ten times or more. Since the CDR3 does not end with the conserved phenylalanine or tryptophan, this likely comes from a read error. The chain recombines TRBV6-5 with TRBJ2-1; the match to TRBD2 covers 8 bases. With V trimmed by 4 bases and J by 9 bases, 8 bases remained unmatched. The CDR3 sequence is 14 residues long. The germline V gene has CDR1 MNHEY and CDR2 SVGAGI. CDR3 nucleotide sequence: TGTGCCAGCAGTTTTAACGGGAGGGCGCGTGAGCAGTTCTCC. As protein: CASSFNGRAREQFS.

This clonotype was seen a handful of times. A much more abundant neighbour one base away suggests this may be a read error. The CDR3 bases are TGCAGTGCTACCTGGGGCAGATACCAAGAGACCCAGTACTTC. Translation: CSATWGRYQETQYF. The chain uses TRBV20-1 and TRBJ2-5, with a possible D match to TRBD1 (5 bases). Germline assignment: CDR1 DFQATT and CDR2 SNEGSKA (reference sequence). CDR3 size: 14 residues. Trimming pared 4 bases from V and 0 bases from J, leaving 12 bases between.

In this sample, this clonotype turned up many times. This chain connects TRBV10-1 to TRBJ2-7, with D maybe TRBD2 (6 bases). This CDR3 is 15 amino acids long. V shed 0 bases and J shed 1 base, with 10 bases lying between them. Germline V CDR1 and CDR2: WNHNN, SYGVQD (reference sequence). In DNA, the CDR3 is TGCGCCAGCAGTGAGTCTAGCAGCGGGTCCTACGAGCAGTACTTC. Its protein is CASSESSSGSYEQYF.

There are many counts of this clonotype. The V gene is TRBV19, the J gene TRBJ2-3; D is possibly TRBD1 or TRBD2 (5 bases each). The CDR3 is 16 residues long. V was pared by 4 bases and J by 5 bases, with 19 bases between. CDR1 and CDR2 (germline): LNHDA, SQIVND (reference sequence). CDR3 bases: TGTGCCAGTAGTAAGGGACGGCAAAGCCCCGGAGATACGCAGTATTTT. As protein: CASSKGRQSPGDTQYF.